Below, 20 T cell receptor beta chains from the same sample are listed, as sequenced in a study of CD8 T cells in ankylosing spondylitis. Study-level results: A TCR beta motif of several highly homologous variants seemed to mark ankylosing spondylitis blood.

A single record per CDR3 protein comes from TCRdb applying MiXCR to the 5' RACE reads. The sample lists about 390,000 distinct CDR3 sequences; approximately 20% were seen once. These TCRs are of unknown antigen specificity. The sequenced material came from blood, either unsorted or a sorted T cell fraction (not recorded which). The receptors originated from a male donor with ankylosing spondylitis.

This clonotype came up a few times. The chain links TRBV29-1 to TRBJ1-4; perhaps TRBD1 as D (6 bases). The germline gives CDR1 SQVTM, CDR2 ANQGSEA. Trimming shortened V by 7 bases and J by 4 bases, and 13 bases separated the two germline ends. CDR3 length: 13 amino acids. The CDR3 is CSGSTGRNEKLFF. The CDR3 DNA sequence: TGCAGCGGTTCGACAGGACGTAATGAAAAACTGTTTTTT. Full variable domain (remainder filled in from reference TRBV29-1 and TRBJ1-4): SAVISQKPSRDICQRGTSLTIQCQVDSQVTMMFWYRQQPGQSLTLIATANQGSEATYESGFVIDKFPISRPNLTFSTLTVSNMSPEDSSIYLCSGSTGRNEKLFFGSGTQLSVL.

A few counts support this clonotype. The chain is built from TRBV20-1 and TRBJ1-1; 7 nucleotides agree with TRBD1. Trimming took 5 bases from V and 4 from J; bases not matched to a gene: 4. The germline CDR1 and CDR2 sequences are DFQATT and SNEGSKA (reference sequence). This CDR3 region has 12 residues. CDR3 nucleotide sequence: TGCAGTGCTGAGCAGGGGGGCACTGAAGCTTTCTTT. This gives the protein CSAEQGGTEAFF.

This clonotype was seen only a few times. The CDR3 sequence: CASSVGSAGQGNTEAFF. The CDR3 region has the DNA TGTGCCAGCAGCGTAGGCTCCGCAGGGCAGGGGAACACTGAAGCTTTCTTT. The rearrangement joins TRBV9 to TRBJ1-1; D might be TRBD1 (5 bases). Germline V gene lookup returns CDR1 SGDLS and CDR2 YYNGEE. V was pared by 0 bases and J by 1 base, with 16 bases between. The CDR3 extends over 17 amino acids.

This clonotype was observed a few times. The chain couples TRBV5-1 to TRBJ2-5; possibly TRBD2 for D (6 bases). CDR1 and CDR2 from the germline V gene are SGHRS and YFSETQ. V was pared by 4 bases and J by 5 bases, with 12 bases between. The CDR3 is made up of 13 amino acids. The DNA of the CDR3 is TGCGCCAGCAGCCGTGAACTAGCTGAGACCCAGTACTTC. Encoded protein: CASSRELAETQYF.

This clonotype occurred many times. The V call is TRBV6-1, the J call TRBJ1-2; unclear D gene. Germline assignment: CDR1 MNHNS and CDR2 SASEGT. V was trimmed by 6 bases and J by 5 bases, leaving 13 bases between them. The CDR3 consists of 13 residues. CDR3 sequence reads: CASRPGKAYGYTF. The CDR3 nucleotides are TGTGCCAGCAGGCCCGGGAAAGCATATGGCTACACCTTC.

This clonotype was counted a few times. The rearrangement links TRBV20-1 to TRBJ1-1; D not certain. V was trimmed by 7 bases and J by 3 bases, leaving 9 bases between them. The V gene's germline CDR1 is DFQATT and CDR2 SNEGSKA (reference sequence). The CDR3 is 11 residues long. This CDR3 is CSGVGYTEAFF. CDR3 in DNA: TGCAGTGGGGTAGGGTACACTGAAGCTTTCTTT.

There are a few counts of this clonotype. V and J are TRBV5-1 and TRBJ2-1; D possibly corresponds to TRBD1 (5 bases). Deletions cut 0 bases from V and 0 bases from J, with 10 bases between. CDR1 SGHRS and CDR2 YFSETQ come from the germline V gene. The CDR3 has 16 amino acids. CDR3 residues: CASSLARASSYNEQFF. The DNA of the CDR3 is TGCGCCAGCAGCTTGGCCAGGGCTAGCTCCTACAATGAGCAGTTCTTC.

In this sample, this clonotype turned up a few times. The chain uses TRBV29-1 and TRBJ2-3; D not certain. Germline loops: CDR1 SQVTM, CDR2 ANQGSEA. V was trimmed by 6 bases and J by 7 bases, leaving 8 bases between them. The CDR3 length is 10 residues. The CDR3 nucleotides read TGCAGCGTACTTTTATATACGCAGTATTTT. The encoded protein is CSVLLYTQYF.

This chain uses TRBV29-1 with TRBJ2-3; D remains unclear. The ends were cut back, 4 bases at V and 6 bases at J, with 11 bases in the middle. The CDR3 has 12 residues. Germline V gene data show CDR1 as SQVTM and CDR2 as ANQGSEA. The CDR3 DNA reads TGCAGCGTTGTTGGATCGGCGGATACGCAGTATTTT. This gives the protein CSVVGSADTQYF.

The CDR3 DNA follows: TGTGCCAGCAGCCCGGACAGGGATGGCTACACCTTC. Its translation: CASSPDRDGYTF. The rearrangement joins TRBV6-2 or TRBV6-3 to TRBJ1-2; TRBD1 matches at 8 bases. V lost 6 bases, J lost 6 bases, and 3 bases stayed unmatched. The V gene's germline CDR1 is MNHEY and CDR2 SVGEGT. CDR3 length: 12 amino acids.

The rearrangement uses TRBV7-2 and TRBJ2-7; 8 bases map to TRBD1. Per the germline V gene, CDR1 is SGHTA and CDR2 is FQGNSA. V shed 0 bases and J 1 base; nucleotides not matched to a gene: 5. The CDR3 contains 16 residues. The CDR3 nucleotides are TGTGCCAGCAGCTTAGCCCGGACAGGGAGGTCCTACGAGCAGTACTTC. This codes for CASSLARTGRSYEQYF. Filled out from reference TRBV7-2 and TRBJ2-7, the complete variable domain reads GAGVSQSPSNKVTEKGKDVELRCDPISGHTALYWYRQSLGQGLEFLIYFQGNSAPDKSGLPSDRFSAERTGGSVSTLTIQRTQQEDSAVYLCASSLARTGRSYEQYFGPGTRLTVT.

The rearrangement links TRBV7-8 to TRBJ2-1; D call uncertain. The CDR3 length is 14 residues. From germline, CDR1 is SGHVS and CDR2 FQNEAQ. With 5 bases removed from V and 5 bases from J, the gap between germline ends came to 13 bases. CDR3 residues: CASSLGLWNNEQFF. The CDR3 DNA is TGTGCCAGCAGCCTCGGTCTATGGAACAATGAGCAGTTCTTC. The variable domain in full, completed from reference TRBV7-8 and TRBJ2-1, reads GAGVSQSPRYKVAKRGQDVALRCDPISGHVSLFWYQQALGQGPEFLTYFQNEAQLDKSGLPSDRFFAERPEGSVSTLKIQRTQQEDSAVYLCASSLGLWNNEQFFGPGTRLTVL.

This chain connects TRBV28 to TRBJ1-2; D gene uncertain. The V gene lost 6 bases and the J gene lost 7 bases, with 27 bases spanning the gap. This CDR3 has 17 amino acids. Per germline, CDR1 MDHEN and CDR2 SYDVKM. In nucleotides, the CDR3 is TGTGCCAGCAGGTCCCTTTTTTCCCCGGCCGATCACCTTGGCTACACCTTC. Translating gives CASRSLFSPADHLGYTF.

This clonotype was seen only once. The chain has TRBV20-1 and TRBJ2-3; 7 bases fit TRBD2. Per the germline V gene, CDR1 is DFQATT and CDR2 is SNEGSKA (reference sequence). The CDR3 covers 16 residues. V lost 3 bases to trimming and J lost 2 bases; unmatched junction nucleotides: 11. Here the CDR3 reads CSASTGTTLDTDTQYF. Written as DNA, the CDR3 is TGCAGTGCTAGCACCGGGACTACTTTAGACACAGATACGCAGTATTTT.

V and J are TRBV9 and TRBJ2-7, with 8 bases aligning to TRBD1. J gave up 3 bases and V 4 bases, and 9 bases lay outside the gene matches. In germline, CDR1 is SGDLS, CDR2 YYNGEE. The CDR3 extends over 15 amino acids. CDR3 bases: TGTGCCAGCAGCATCGGGACAGGCCAGGGCTACGAGCAGTACTTC. Residues: CASSIGTGQGYEQYF.

The rearrangement links TRBV27 to TRBJ1-6, with D possibly matching TRBD1 (6 bases). The length of the CDR3 is 14 residues. CDR1 is MNHEY, CDR2 SMNVEV, per germline (reference sequence). V lost 2 bases and J 8 bases, leaving 10 bases between the germline ends. CDR3 coding DNA: TGTGCCAGCAGTTTAGCAGGGGAGTATTCACCCCTCCACTTT. It codes for CASSLAGEYSPLHF.

This chain connects TRBV5-1 to TRBJ2-2; 8 bases line up with TRBD2. This CDR3 spans 18 amino acids. CDR1 SGHRS and CDR2 YFSETQ come from the germline V gene. Trimming cost V 7 bases and J 3 bases; bases outside gene matches: 17. CDR3 DNA: TGCGCCAGCGCACCGGCCCCAGAAGTAGCGGGGTACACCGGGGAGCTGTTTTTT. Protein sequence: CASAPAPEVAGYTGELFF.

J is TRBJ2-5 and V is TRBV11-3; 10 bases agree with TRBD1. Germline V gene lookup returns CDR1 SGHNT and CDR2 YENEEA. This CDR3 has 15 residues. J was trimmed by 1 base and V by 5 bases; bases with no gene match: 4. Written as DNA, the CDR3 is TGTGCCAGCAGCACCCGGACAGGGGGCCAAGAGACCCAGTACTTC. It translates to CASSTRTGGQETQYF.

DNA of the CDR3: TGTGCCAGCGGGGACTTGATTTCACCCCTCCACTTT. As protein: CASGDLISPLHF. The V gene is TRBV6-5, the J gene TRBJ1-6; D is perhaps TRBD1 (5 bases). The CDR3 covers 12 residues. Trimming stripped 8 bases from V and 9 bases from J, with 11 bases between. Germline lookup yields CDR1 MNHEY and CDR2 SVGAGI.

This clonotype was detected a few times. The rearrangement links TRBV7-2 to TRBJ2-3; 11 bases are shared with TRBD2. With 6 bases clipped from V and 3 bases from J, the junction kept 8 bases outside the gene matches. CDR1 is SGHTA, CDR2 FQGNSA, per germline. This CDR3 comprises 16 residues. The CDR3 sequence is CASSSTSGIGTDTQYF. In DNA form, the CDR3 reads TGTGCCAGCAGTTCGACTAGCGGGATAGGTACAGATACGCAGTATTTT.